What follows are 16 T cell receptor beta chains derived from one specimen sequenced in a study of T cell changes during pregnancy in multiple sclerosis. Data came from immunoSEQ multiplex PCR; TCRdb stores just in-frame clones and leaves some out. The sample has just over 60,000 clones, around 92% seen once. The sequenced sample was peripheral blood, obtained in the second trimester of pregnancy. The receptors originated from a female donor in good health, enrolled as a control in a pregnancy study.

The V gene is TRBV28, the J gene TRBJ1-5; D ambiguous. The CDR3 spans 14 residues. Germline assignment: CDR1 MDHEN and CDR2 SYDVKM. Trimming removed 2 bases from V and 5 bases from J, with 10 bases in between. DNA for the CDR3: TGTGCCAGCAGTTTAATTAGGGAGTATCAGCCCCAGCATTTT. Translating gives CASSLIREYQPQHF.

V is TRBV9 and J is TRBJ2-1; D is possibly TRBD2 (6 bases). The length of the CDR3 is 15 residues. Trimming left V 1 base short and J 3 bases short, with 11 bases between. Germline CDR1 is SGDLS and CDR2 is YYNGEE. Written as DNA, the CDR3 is TGTGCCAGCAGCGTAAATGGCGGGAACTACAATGAGCAGTTCTTC. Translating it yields CASSVNGGNYNEQFF.

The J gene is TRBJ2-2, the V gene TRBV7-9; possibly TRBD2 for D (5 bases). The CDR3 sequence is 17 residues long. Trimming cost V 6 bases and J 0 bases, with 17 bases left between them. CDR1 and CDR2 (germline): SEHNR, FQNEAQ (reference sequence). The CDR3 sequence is CASSGLDSRPNTGELFF. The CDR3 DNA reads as TGTGCCAGCAGTGGACTGGATAGTCGTCCGAACACCGGGGAGCTGTTTTTT.

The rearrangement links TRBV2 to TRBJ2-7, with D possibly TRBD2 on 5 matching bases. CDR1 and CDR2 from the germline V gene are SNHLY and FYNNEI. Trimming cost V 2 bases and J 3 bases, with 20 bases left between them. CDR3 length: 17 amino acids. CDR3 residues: CASSEPSGRRLDYEQYF. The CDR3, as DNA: TGTGCCAGCAGTGAACCGTCGGGTCGGAGGCTGGACTACGAGCAGTACTTC.

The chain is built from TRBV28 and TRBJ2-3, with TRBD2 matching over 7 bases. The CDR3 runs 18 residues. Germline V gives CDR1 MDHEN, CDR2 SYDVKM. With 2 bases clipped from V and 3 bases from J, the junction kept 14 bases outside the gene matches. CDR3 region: CASSLNPRASGATDTQYF. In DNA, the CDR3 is TGTGCCAGCAGTTTAAATCCCCGGGCTAGCGGAGCGACAGATACGCAGTATTTT.

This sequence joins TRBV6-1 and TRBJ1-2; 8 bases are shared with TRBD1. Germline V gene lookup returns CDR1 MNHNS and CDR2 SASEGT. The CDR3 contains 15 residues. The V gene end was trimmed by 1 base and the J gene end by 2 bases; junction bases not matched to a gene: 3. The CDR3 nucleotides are TGTGCCAGCAGTGAAGGTTGGACAGGGAACTATGGCTACACCTTC. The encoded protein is CASSEGWTGNYGYTF.

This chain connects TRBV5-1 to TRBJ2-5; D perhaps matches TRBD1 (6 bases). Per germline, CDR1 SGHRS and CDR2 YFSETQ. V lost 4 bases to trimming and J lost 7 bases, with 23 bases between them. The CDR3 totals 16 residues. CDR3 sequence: CASSLTEGETGGTQYF. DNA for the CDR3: TGCGCCAGCAGCCTAACGGAAGGCGAGACAGGTGGGACCCAGTACTTC.

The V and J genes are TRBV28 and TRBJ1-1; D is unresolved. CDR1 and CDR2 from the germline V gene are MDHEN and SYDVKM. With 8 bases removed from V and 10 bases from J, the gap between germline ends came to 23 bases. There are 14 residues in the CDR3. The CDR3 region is CASQLLDRRRGAFF. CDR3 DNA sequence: TGTGCCAGCCAGTTGTTGGACCGCCGACGGGGAGCTTTCTTT.

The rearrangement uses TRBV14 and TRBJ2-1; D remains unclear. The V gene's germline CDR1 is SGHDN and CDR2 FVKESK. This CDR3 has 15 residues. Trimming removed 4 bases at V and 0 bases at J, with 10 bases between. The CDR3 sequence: CASSPFSSSYNEQFF. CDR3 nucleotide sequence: TGTGCCAGCAGCCCTTTTTCTAGCTCCTACAATGAGCAGTTCTTC. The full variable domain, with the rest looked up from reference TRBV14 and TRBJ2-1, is EAGVTQFPSHSVIEKGQTVTLRCDPISGHDNLYWYRRVMGKEIKFLLHFVKESKQDESGMPNNRFLAERTGGTYSTLKVQPAELEDSGVYFCASSPFSSSYNEQFFGPGTRLTVL.

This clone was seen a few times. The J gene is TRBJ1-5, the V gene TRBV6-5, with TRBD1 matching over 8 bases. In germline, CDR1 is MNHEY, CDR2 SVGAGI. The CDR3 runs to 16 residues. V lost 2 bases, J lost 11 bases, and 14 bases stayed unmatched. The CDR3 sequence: CASSYTAQGAFGSQHF. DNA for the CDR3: TGTGCCAGCAGTTACACGGCCCAGGGGGCCTTCGGGTCCCAGCATTTT.

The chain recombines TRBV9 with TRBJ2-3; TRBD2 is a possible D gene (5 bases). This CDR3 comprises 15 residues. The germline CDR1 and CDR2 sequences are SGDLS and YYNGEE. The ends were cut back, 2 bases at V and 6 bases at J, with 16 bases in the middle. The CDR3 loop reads CASSVGGGSGDTQYF. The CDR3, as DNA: TGTGCCAGCAGCGTGGGTGGCGGATCGGGGGATACGCAGTATTTT. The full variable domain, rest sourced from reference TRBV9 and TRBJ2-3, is DSGVTQTPKHLITATGQRVTLRCSPRSGDLSVYWYQQSLDQGLQFLIQYYNGEERAKGNILERFSAQQFPDLHSELNLSSLELGDSALYFCASSVGGGSGDTQYFGPGTRLTVL.

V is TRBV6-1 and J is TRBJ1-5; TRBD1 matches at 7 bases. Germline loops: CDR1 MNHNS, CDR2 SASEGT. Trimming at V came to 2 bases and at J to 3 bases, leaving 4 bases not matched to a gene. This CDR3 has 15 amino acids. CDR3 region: CASSELTGNNQPQHF. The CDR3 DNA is TGTGCCAGCAGTGAACTGACAGGGAACAATCAGCCCCAGCATTTT.

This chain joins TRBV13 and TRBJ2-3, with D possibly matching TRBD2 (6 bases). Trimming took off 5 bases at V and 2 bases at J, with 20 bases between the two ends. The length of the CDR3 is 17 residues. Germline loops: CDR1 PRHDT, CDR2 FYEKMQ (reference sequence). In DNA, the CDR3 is TGTGCCAGCAGCCAAGTCCTAGGAGGGGAATTCACAGATACGCAGTATTTT. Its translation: CASSQVLGGEFTDTQYF. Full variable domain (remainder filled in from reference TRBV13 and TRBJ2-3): AAGVIQSPRHLIKEKRETATLKCYPIPRHDTVYWYQQGPGQDPQFLISFYEKMQSDKGSIPDRFSAQQFSDYHSELNMSSLELGDSALYFCASSQVLGGEFTDTQYFGPGTRLTVL.

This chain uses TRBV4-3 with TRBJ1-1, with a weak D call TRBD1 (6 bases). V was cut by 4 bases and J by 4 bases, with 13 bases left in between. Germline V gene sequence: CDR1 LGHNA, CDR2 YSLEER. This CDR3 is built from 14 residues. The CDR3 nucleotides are TGCGCCAGCAGCCTACAGGGTCATACCACTGAAGCTTTCTTT. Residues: CASSLQGHTTEAFF.

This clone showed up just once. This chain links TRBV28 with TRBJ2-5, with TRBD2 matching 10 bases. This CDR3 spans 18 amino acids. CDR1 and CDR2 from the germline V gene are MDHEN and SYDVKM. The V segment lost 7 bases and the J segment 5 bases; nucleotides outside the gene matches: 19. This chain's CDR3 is CASKPAVTLWTSGETQYF. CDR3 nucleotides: TGTGCCAGCAAACCCGCAGTAACCTTATGGACTAGCGGTGAGACCCAGTACTTC.

DNA for the CDR3: TGTGCCTGGGTGGGAGGGAAAGAGACCCAGTACTTC. Its translation: CAWVGGKETQYF. V and J are TRBV30 and TRBJ2-5; 7 bases map to TRBD2. The CDR3 sequence is 12 residues long. V shed 5 bases and J 3 bases; nucleotides not matched to a gene: 3. Germline CDR1 GTSNPN, CDR2 SVGIG (reference sequence).